These 6 T cell receptor beta chains were all obtained from the same sample, sequenced in a study of cytomegalovirus exposure and HLA in healthy donors. Libraries were prepared by immunoSEQ multiplex PCR; TCRdb keeps only in-frame clonotypes and omits some of them. The sample carries around 220,000 clones, approximately 83% recorded once. The sample taken for sequencing was PBMCs. The receptors were gathered from a woman in her twenties or thirties in good health and CMV-seropositive.

The rearrangement links TRBV4-1 to TRBJ1-5; tentative D call: TRBD1 (5 bases). The CDR3 has 17 residues. The ends were cut back, 1 base at V and 5 bases at J, with 18 bases in the middle. Per germline, CDR1 MGHRA and CDR2 YSYEKL. In DNA, the CDR3 is TGCGCCAGCAGCCAAGGAATGAGGAGGGGTGTTTATCAGCCCCAGCATTTT. Its translation: CASSQGMRRGVYQPQHF.

The chain recombines TRBV27 with TRBJ1-5; D gene uncertain. The CDR3 loop spans 14 amino acids. The germline V and J ends were trimmed by 2 bases and 4 bases, with 9 bases remaining between them. Germline V gene lookup returns CDR1 MNHEY and CDR2 SMNVEV (reference sequence). CDR3 sequence: CASSLLNSNQPQHF. CDR3 nucleotide sequence: TGTGCCAGCAGTTTACTCAATTCGAATCAGCCCCAGCATTTT.

This clone was counted many times. The V call is TRBV2, the J call TRBJ1-2, with a weak D call TRBD1 (6 bases). V lost 4 bases and J lost 5, with 11 bases in between. The CDR3 totals 13 residues. From germline, CDR1 is SNHLY and CDR2 FYNNEI. CDR3 sequence: CASSVGQTYGYTF. CDR3 coding DNA: TGTGCCAGCAGTGTTGGACAGACGTATGGCTACACCTTC.

This clone has a single count. The chain uses TRBV27 and TRBJ2-2, with TRBD2 identical over 9 bases. Germline V gene sequence: CDR1 MNHEY, CDR2 SMNVEV (reference sequence). With V trimmed by 9 bases and J by 5 bases, 10 bases remained unmatched. The CDR3 contains 15 residues. The CDR3 here is CASYQLAGETGELFF. In DNA form, the CDR3 reads TGTGCCAGTTATCAACTAGCGGGTGAGACCGGGGAGCTGTTTTTT.

J is TRBJ1-3 and V is TRBV4-1; D gene unclear. The germline V and J ends were trimmed by 3 bases and 4 bases, with 10 bases remaining between them. CDR3 length equals 14 residues. Germline loops: CDR1 MGHRA, CDR2 YSYEKL. The CDR3 DNA sequence: TGCGCCAGCAGCCAGGCGGGGAGAGGAAACACCATATATTTT. Translating it yields CASSQAGRGNTIYF.

CDR3 sequence: CASTAPYLLAGEGAKNIQYF. The CDR3 DNA is TGTGCCAGCACAGCGCCCTACCTCCTAGCGGGAGAAGGAGCCAAAAACATTCAGTACTTC. The rearrangement uses TRBV2 and TRBJ2-4; 10 bases agree with TRBD2. Trimming removed 7 bases from V and 0 bases from J; junction bases left unmatched: 18. CDR3 length: 20 amino acids. The germline V gene has CDR1 SNHLY and CDR2 FYNNEI. Combining the CDR3 with reference TRBV2 and TRBJ2-4 gives the whole variable domain EPEVTQTPSHQVTQMGQEVILRCVPISNHLYFYWYRQILGQKVEFLVSFYNNEISEKSEIFDDQFSVERPDGSNFTLKIRSTKLEDSAMYFCASTAPYLLAGEGAKNIQYFGAGTRLSVL.